Each of the 23 T cell receptor beta chains below was sequenced from the same sample in a study of T cell repertoires in ileal Crohn's disease. Time point: neoterminal ileum biopsy at postoperative endoscopy, about 6 months after surgery. Generated by immunoSEQ multiplex PCR, the TCRdb table keeps only in-frame clones and is missing some. Of approximately 16,000 clones listed, around 80% are singletons. Material for sequencing was ileal tissue. These receptors were collected from an adult with Crohn's disease.

This rearrangement joins TRBV11-2 to TRBJ1-2; 7 nucleotides line up with TRBD1. J lost 5 bases, V lost 0 bases, and 9 bases had no gene match. The CDR3 loop spans 16 amino acids. Germline V CDR1 and CDR2: SGHAT, FQNNGV. CDR3: CASSLDRVTGRYGYTF. CDR3 DNA sequence: TGTGCCAGCAGCTTAGATAGGGTGACAGGGAGATATGGCTACACCTTC.

This clone appeared a single time. The chain recombines TRBV21-1 with TRBJ2-5; the table's D call, TRBD1, has no DNA check behind it. TRBV21-1 is a pseudogene segment. The CDR3 has 16 residues. DNA for the CDR3: TGTGCCAGCAGCACAGGGACAGATCTGTACCAAGAGACCCAGTACTTC. Translation: CASSTGTDLYQETQYF.

The V call is TRBV6-6, the J call TRBJ2-7; 7 bases map to TRBD1. The CDR3 covers 15 residues. The germline V gene encodes CDR1 MNHNY and CDR2 SVGAGI (reference sequence). Trimming at V came to 10 bases and at J to 7 bases, leaving 19 bases not matched to a gene. CDR3 bases: TGTGCCACTTCAGGGGGATTGGGTCTTTTGGGAGAGCAGTACTTC. This encodes CATSGGLGLLGEQYF.

This chain uses TRBV7-7 with TRBJ1-5, with a weak D call TRBD1 (5 bases). CDR3 length: 15 residues. The V and J ends lost 2 bases and 4 bases respectively, with 12 bases between them. Germline CDR1 SSHAT, CDR2 FNYEAQ (reference sequence). The CDR3 region is CASSLPFDRNQPQHF. The CDR3 coding sequence is TGTGCCAGCAGCTTACCCTTTGACAGAAATCAGCCCCAGCATTTT.

This clone was seen a few times. J is TRBJ1-1 and V is TRBV4-1, with 12 positions matching TRBD1. This CDR3 region has 18 residues. V dropped 4 bases and J dropped 0; count of bases not matched to a gene: 9. Germline V gene sequence: CDR1 MGHRA, CDR2 YSYEKL. DNA for the CDR3: TGCGCCAGCAGCCTCCAGGGGACAGGGGGCTCCATGAACACTGAAGCTTTCTTT. Residues: CASSLQGTGGSMNTEAFF.

The chain is built from TRBV5-5 and TRBJ2-3; D is possibly TRBD1 or TRBD2 (6 bases each). In germline, CDR1 is SGHKS, CDR2 YYEKEE (reference sequence). This CDR3 is built from 15 residues. Deletions cut 3 bases from V and 2 bases from J, with 13 bases between. The CDR3 sequence is CASSWTTGNTDTQYF. CDR3 bases: TGTGCCAGCAGCTGGACTACAGGGAACACAGATACGCAGTATTTT.

The V and J genes are TRBV5-4 and TRBJ2-7; weak D call: TRBD2 (6 bases). The CDR3 extends over 14 amino acids. Trimming pared 4 bases from V and 5 bases from J, leaving 16 bases between. Germline V lookup: CDR1 SGHNT, CDR2 YYREEE (reference sequence). CDR3 protein: CASSRGTLRDEQYF. Written as DNA, the CDR3 is TGTGCCAGCAGCCGCGGGACCCTCAGGGACGAGCAGTACTTC.

This chain connects TRBV30 to TRBJ1-2, with D perhaps matching TRBD1 (6 bases). This CDR3 region has 13 residues. The V gene's germline CDR1 is GTSNPN and CDR2 SVGIG (reference sequence). V lost 4 bases and J lost 8, with 17 bases in between. The CDR3 DNA follows: TGTGCCTGGACCCCCGGCCAGGGGAGGGGCTACACCTTC. Its translation: CAWTPGQGRGYTF.

V gene TRBV7-2 combines with J gene TRBJ2-1, with D possibly matching TRBD2 (6 bases). Trimming cost V 2 bases and J 10 bases, with 12 bases left between them. The CDR3 is 13 residues long. The germline V gene encodes CDR1 SGHTA and CDR2 FQGNSA. The DNA for the CDR3 is TGTGCCAGCAGCTTAAGTGGAGGGAGCGAGCAGTTCTTC. It yields the protein CASSLSGGSEQFF.

The chain joins TRBV5-3 to TRBJ2-2, with D possibly being TRBD2 (5 bases). TRBV5-3 is classed as an ORF, of uncertain function. The CDR3 covers 16 residues. V lost 4 bases to trimming and J lost 2 bases, with 15 bases between them. Written as DNA, the CDR3 is TGTGCCAGAAGCGAGGACTTACCCCTCAACACCGGGGAGCTGTTTTTT. Protein: CARSEDLPLNTGELFF.

The chain recombines TRBV19 with TRBJ1-2, with 7 bases that match TRBD1. V gave up 3 bases and J gave up 5 bases; unmatched junction bases: 6. Germline V gene lookup returns CDR1 LNHDA and CDR2 SQIVND (reference sequence). The CDR3 is made up of 14 amino acids. CDR3 sequence: CASSIADRVYGYTF. Written as DNA, the CDR3 is TGTGCCAGTAGTATTGCAGACAGGGTGTATGGCTACACCTTC.

The V call is TRBV7-2, the J call TRBJ2-1; D is uncertain. Looked up from germline, CDR1 is SGHTA and CDR2 is FQGNSA. This CDR3 has 15 residues. With 0 bases removed from V and 4 bases from J, the gap between germline ends came to 10 bases. The CDR3 is CASSLAVGRYNEQFF. CDR3 nucleotide sequence: TGTGCCAGCAGCTTAGCCGTGGGCAGGTACAATGAGCAGTTCTTC.

The chain links TRBV20-1 to TRBJ2-5; D remains unclear. V lost 0 bases and J 6 bases, leaving 5 bases between the germline ends. The CDR3 covers 11 residues. Germline loops: CDR1 DFQATT, CDR2 SNEGSKA (reference sequence). This CDR3 reads CSARDRQTQYF. CDR3 in DNA: TGCAGTGCTAGAGATCGGCAGACCCAGTACTTC.

The V and J genes are TRBV19 and TRBJ2-7; 7 nucleotides match TRBD2. Germline V lookup: CDR1 LNHDA, CDR2 SQIVND (reference sequence). The CDR3 has 13 residues. After removal of 4 bases from V and 6 bases from J, the junction contained 6 bases not matched to a gene. CDR3 DNA: TGTGCCAGTAGTACGGGGGGTACGGGCGAGCAGTACTTC. Translated, it gives CASSTGGTGEQYF.

The chain employs TRBV18 and TRBJ2-7, with 7 bases that match TRBD2. This CDR3 is 15 amino acids long. After removal of 6 bases from V and 3 bases from J, the junction contained 11 bases not matched to a gene. The germline CDR1 and CDR2 sequences are KGHSH and LQKENI. This CDR3 is CASSDPQRGFYEQYF. The CDR3 region has the DNA TGTGCCAGCTCGGACCCCCAGCGGGGATTCTACGAGCAGTACTTC.

The V and J genes are TRBV9 and TRBJ1-5; 8 bases align to TRBD1. In germline, CDR1 is SGDLS, CDR2 YYNGEE. The CDR3 has 14 amino acids. V trimming: 4 bases; J trimming: 3 bases; junction bases outside the gene matches: 3. CDR3 residues: CASSRTGNNQPQHF. DNA for the CDR3: TGTGCCAGCAGCAGGACAGGGAACAATCAGCCCCAGCATTTT.

Only one count was recorded for this clone. This sequence joins TRBV5-1 and TRBJ2-7, with TRBD1 matching over 9 bases. Germline V gene data show CDR1 as SGHRS and CDR2 as YFSETQ. V was pared by 0 bases and J by 6 bases, with 4 bases of the junction left unmatched. CDR3 length: 14 amino acids. The CDR3 DNA reads TGCGCCAGCAGCTTGGGGACAGGGGCAGGCGAGCAGTACTTC. As protein: CASSLGTGAGEQYF.

This chain connects TRBV19 to TRBJ1-2, with 7 bases that match TRBD1. Trimming at V came to 6 bases and at J to 8 bases, leaving 18 bases not matched to a gene. CDR3 length: 16 residues. Looked up from germline, CDR1 is LNHDA and CDR2 is SQIVND (reference sequence). The CDR3 DNA is TGTGCCAGTAGCCCATTACAACGCAGGGACAGTGGAGGCTACACCTTC. Its translation is CASSPLQRRDSGGYTF.

This rearrangement joins TRBV5-5 to TRBJ1-1; D may be TRBD1 (6 bases). Between the trimmed V and J ends, which lost 1 base and 0 bases, there was a span of 10 bases. CDR3 size: 15 residues. Germline CDR1 and CDR2: SGHKS and YYEKEE (reference sequence). CDR3 sequence: CASSLLGAVNTEAFF. In DNA, the CDR3 is TGTGCCAGCAGCTTGTTGGGGGCGGTGAACACTGAAGCTTTCTTT.

The rearrangement uses TRBV6-4 and TRBJ1-2, with unresolved D. Germline V gives CDR1 MRHNA, CDR2 SNTAGT. This CDR3 comprises 13 residues. V lost 3 bases, J lost 5 bases, and 10 bases lay in between. The CDR3 region is CASSEAPGYGYTF. The CDR3 nucleotides read TGTGCCAGCAGTGAGGCGCCGGGATATGGCTACACCTTC.

The table lists this clone with a count of one. This chain links TRBV21-1 with TRBJ2-2; TRBD1 is the table's D call, not checked against the DNA. TRBV21-1 is labeled a pseudogene. The CDR3 runs to 14 residues. The CDR3 region has the DNA TGTGCCAGCACCGAGGAACAGGGAACCGGGGAGCTGTTTTTT. Its translation: CASTEEQGTGELFF.

The chain couples TRBV27 to TRBJ1-2; TRBD1 aligns across 8 bases. The CDR3 covers 13 residues. J lost 4 bases, V lost 11 bases, and 9 bases had no gene match. Germline V gene data show CDR1 as MNHEY and CDR2 as SMNVEV (reference sequence). CDR3 residues: CAVPRTGTYGYTF. The CDR3 DNA reads as TGTGCCGTCCCCAGGACAGGGACCTATGGCTACACCTTC.

This clone has only one observation. The V call is TRBV5-1, the J call TRBJ2-3, with D possibly TRBD2 on 5 matching bases. The CDR3 spans 14 residues. V gave up 1 base and J gave up 2 bases, with 8 bases separating them. The germline V gene has CDR1 SGHRS and CDR2 YFSETQ. The CDR3 coding sequence is TGCGCCAGCAGCTTGAGCGGACCCACAGATACGCAGTATTTT. It yields the protein CASSLSGPTDTQYF.